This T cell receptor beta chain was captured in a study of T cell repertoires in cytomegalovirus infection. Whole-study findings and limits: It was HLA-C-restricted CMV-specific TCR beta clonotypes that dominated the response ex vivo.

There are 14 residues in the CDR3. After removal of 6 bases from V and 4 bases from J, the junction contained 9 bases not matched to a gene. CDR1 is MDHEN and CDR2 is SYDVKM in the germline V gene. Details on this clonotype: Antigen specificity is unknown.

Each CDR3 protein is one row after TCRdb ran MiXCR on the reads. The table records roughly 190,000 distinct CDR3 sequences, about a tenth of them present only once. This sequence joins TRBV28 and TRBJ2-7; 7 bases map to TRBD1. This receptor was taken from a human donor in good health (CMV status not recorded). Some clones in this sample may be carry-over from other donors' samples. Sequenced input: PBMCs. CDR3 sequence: CASSRTGTAYEQYF. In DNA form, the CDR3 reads TGTGCCAGCAGCAGGACCGGGACAGCTTACGAGCAGTACTTC.